These 16 T cell receptor beta chains came from one sample sequenced in a study of cytomegalovirus exposure and HLA in healthy donors (dated by TCRdb to 2016 to 2017). Library creation used the immunoSEQ multiplex PCR assay. The multiplex PCR relied on a mix of 60 forward primers for TCR Vbeta segments and 13 reverse primers for TCR Jbeta segments. What TCRdb holds here is the immuneACCESS table cut down to in-frame rearrangements. Part of the clones is not present; checked against another copy, under half of the missing clones reflect an unresolved V gene, and the others are unexplained. The sample has about 160,000 clones on record, about 76% of them singletons. The ten largest account for roughly 3.4% of the sample. The sample consisted of PBMCs. Receptors were obtained from a human donor in good health.

The rearrangement uses TRBV7-2 and TRBJ2-5; D call uncertain. The germline gives CDR1 SGHTA, CDR2 FQGNSA. There are 12 residues in the CDR3. V was cut by 5 bases and J by 2 bases, with 6 bases left in between. CDR3 nucleotides: TGTGCCAGCAGCCCACGGCAAGAGACCCAGTACTTC. This encodes CASSPRQETQYF.

The chain is built from TRBV11-2 and TRBJ1-3; a possible D gene is TRBD1 (6 bases). The CDR3 consists of 18 residues. Trimming removed 2 bases from V and 0 bases from J, with 17 bases in between. Germline V gives CDR1 SGHAT, CDR2 FQNNGV. DNA of the CDR3: TGTGCCAGCAGCTTAATCCCCGGACAGAACCTCTCTGGAAACACCATATATTTT. Protein: CASSLIPGQNLSGNTIYF. Variable domain in full (rest from reference TRBV11-2 and TRBJ1-3): EAGVAQSPRYKIIEKRQSVAFWCNPISGHATLYWYQQILGQGPKLLIQFQNNGVVDDSQLPKDRFSAERLKGVDSTLKIQPAKLEDSAVYLCASSLIPGQNLSGNTIYFGEGSWLTVV.

The chain combines TRBV29-1 with TRBJ2-1, with D unresolved. V lost 3 bases and J lost 5, with 11 bases in between. This CDR3 is 13 amino acids long. Germline CDR1 SQVTM, CDR2 ANQGSEA. The chain's CDR3 is CSVERGSNNEQFF. In DNA form, the CDR3 reads TGCAGCGTTGAGCGCGGCAGTAACAATGAGCAGTTCTTC.

As to this clone: Germline is not matched at one junction end, which may reflect a read error. The V and J genes are TRBV7-9 and TRBJ2-1; weak D call: TRBD2 (5 bases). Germline V gene data show CDR1 as SEHNR and CDR2 as FQNEAQ (reference sequence). The CDR3 contains 12 residues. Here the CDR3 reads CSSSLLVYEQFF. CDR3 nucleotides: TGTTCCAGCAGCTTACTAGTTTATGAGCAGTTCTTC.

The chain joins TRBV7-2 to TRBJ1-5; tentatively, D is TRBD1 (5 bases). The CDR3 consists of 18 residues. The germline CDR1 and CDR2 sequences are SGHTA and FQGNSA. V gave up 1 base and J gave up 0 bases, with 16 bases separating them. The CDR3 sequence: CASSLGVDGALSNQPQHF. The CDR3 region has the DNA TGTGCCAGCAGCTTAGGAGTTGATGGGGCCCTTAGCAATCAGCCCCAGCATTTT.

This rearrangement joins TRBV7-2 to TRBJ1-4, with D unresolved. Per the germline V gene, CDR1 is SGHTA and CDR2 is FQGNSA. The CDR3 totals 15 residues. Trimming removed 1 base at V and 5 bases at J, with 11 bases between. The CDR3 reads CASSLGSGGNEKLFF. CDR3 DNA: TGTGCCAGCAGCTTAGGATCGGGTGGGAATGAAAAACTGTTTTTT.

V usage is TRBV11-2 and J usage is TRBJ2-1; 7 positions match TRBD1. The trim removed 1 base at V and 0 bases at J, leaving 9 bases unmatched. CDR1 is SGHAT and CDR2 is FQNNGV in the germline V gene. CDR3 length: 18 amino acids. In nucleotides, the CDR3 is TGTGCCAGCAGCTTAGGCCTGGGACAGAGAAGCTCCTACAATGAGCAGTTCTTC. Its protein product is CASSLGLGQRSSYNEQFF.

This sequence joins TRBV27 and TRBJ2-5, with TRBD1 matching 7 bases. The CDR3 covers 13 residues. The germline V gene has CDR1 MNHEY and CDR2 SMNVEV (reference sequence). V lost 5 bases to trimming and J lost 4 bases; unmatched junction nucleotides: 4. The CDR3 DNA reads as TGTGCCAGCAGTCGACAGGGTCCAGAGACCCAGTACTTC. This encodes CASSRQGPETQYF.

V is TRBV4-2 and J is TRBJ2-5; 7 bases agree with TRBD2. Per the germline V gene, CDR1 is LGHNA and CDR2 is YNFKEQ. The length of the CDR3 is 16 residues. J lost 4 bases, V lost 1 base, and 9 bases had no gene match. The CDR3 coding sequence is TGTGCCAGCAGCCAAGGGGCTGGCGGGGGAATAGAGACCCAGTACTTC. Translated: CASSQGAGGGIETQYF.

This clone was counted a few times. V and J are TRBV27 and TRBJ1-2; TRBD1 agrees at 9 bases. V was clipped by 0 bases and J by 7 bases; unmatched bases: 3. CDR1 MNHEY and CDR2 SMNVEV come from the germline V gene (reference sequence). The length of the CDR3 is 14 residues. CDR3 DNA sequence: TGTGCCAGCAGTTTATCACAGGGGGCGGCTGGCTACACCTTC. This translates into CASSLSQGAAGYTF.

V usage is TRBV19 and J usage is TRBJ1-5; D not resolved. The CDR3 runs to 17 residues. Trimming cost V 4 bases and J 0 bases, with 16 bases left between them. Germline V gene sequence: CDR1 LNHDA, CDR2 SQIVND (reference sequence). The CDR3 loop reads CASSSERSPDSNQPQHF. The DNA for the CDR3 is TGTGCCAGTAGTAGTGAACGGAGCCCCGATAGCAATCAGCCCCAGCATTTT. Full variable domain (remainder filled in from reference TRBV19 and TRBJ1-5): DGGITQSPKYLFRKEGQNVTLSCEQNLNHDAMYWYRQDPGQGLRLIYYSQIVNDFQKGDIAEGYSVSREKKESFPLTVTSAQKNPTAFYLCASSSERSPDSNQPQHFGDGTRLSIL.

This clone was counted between two and nine times. The chain combines TRBV5-4 with TRBJ2-5, with TRBD2 matching over 7 bases. Germline V gives CDR1 SGHNT, CDR2 YYREEE (reference sequence). Trimming took 3 bases from V and 1 from J; bases not matched to a gene: 9. The length of the CDR3 is 16 residues. CDR3 protein: CASSSGGGSAQETQYF. In nucleotides, the CDR3 is TGTGCCAGCAGCTCCGGAGGCGGGAGTGCCCAAGAGACCCAGTACTTC.

CDR3 in DNA: TGTGCCAGTAGCCCCACTTACCAGCCCCAGCATTTT. The encoded protein is CASSPTYQPQHF. The chain has TRBV19 and TRBJ1-5; D is uncertain. The V end was cut by 6 bases, the J end by 7 bases, with 10 bases between. Per germline, CDR1 LNHDA and CDR2 SQIVND (reference sequence). This CDR3 is 12 amino acids long.

This clone was counted between two and nine times. The rearrangement joins TRBV10-1 to TRBJ2-5, with 7 bases lining up with TRBD1. CDR1 is WNHNN, CDR2 SYGVQD, per germline (reference sequence). The CDR3 is 14 amino acids. V was pared by 6 bases and J by 5 bases, with 9 bases of the junction left unmatched. The CDR3 coding sequence is TGCGCCAGCAGCAAAACAGGGGTATACGAGACCCAGTACTTC. This translates into CASSKTGVYETQYF.

This chain uses TRBV27 with TRBJ1-2; possible D gene TRBD1, 6 bases. Trimming stripped 6 bases from V and 4 bases from J, with 18 bases between. This CDR3 spans 15 amino acids. Germline CDR1 is MNHEY and CDR2 is SMNVEV (reference sequence). This chain's CDR3 is CASSPSVGGAYGYTF. CDR3 nucleotides: TGTGCCAGCAGCCCCTCCGTCGGGGGGGCCTATGGCTACACCTTC.

The chain links TRBV28 to TRBJ2-4; the D is unclear. CDR1 MDHEN and CDR2 SYDVKM come from the germline V gene. V was trimmed by 1 base and J by 2 bases, leaving 15 bases between them. This CDR3 comprises 17 residues. CDR3 sequence reads: CASSLLRLRRTKNIQYF. The CDR3 DNA is TGTGCCAGCAGTTTATTGCGGCTCCGACGAACCAAAAACATTCAGTACTTC.